A selection of T cell receptor beta chains follows, all from one sample in a study of T cell repertoires in aging, cancer and after chemotherapy. TCRdb passed the multiplex PCR reads through MiXCR, listing each CDR3 protein once. The sample yields around 10,000 distinct CDR3 sequences, around a quarter seen once. Sequenced: blood. Every receptor here comes from a human donor in good health. Each CDR3 is given with its conserved first and last residue. Fields, in order: V gene, J gene, clone size, D gene, CDR3 DNA, CDR3 protein. A D gene is named only where the DNA matches it firmly. A clone size is listed for some rows: how often the clone was seen (once, few, many), or a class if it is expanded.

>TRBV7-2|TRBJ2-7|few|TRBD2
TGTGCCAGCAGCTTTAGCGGGATCTACGAGCAGTACTTC
CASSFSGIYEQYF
>TRBV6-1|TRBJ2-7|.|TRBD2
TGTGCCAGCAGTGAATTGGCTAGCGGCCCAAGCTCCTACGAGCAGTACTTC
CASSELASGPSSYEQYF
>TRBV20-1|TRBJ2-7|medium-sized|.
TGCAGTGCTAGAGGGGACCTAGCGTCATACTCCTACGAGCAGTACTTC
CSARGDLASYSYEQYF
>TRBV7-7|TRBJ2-1|.|.
TGTGCCAGCAGCCCTGGAGGGGGGGGTGAGCAGTTCTTC
CASSPGGGGEQFF
>TRBV10-3|TRBJ2-7|.|TRBD2
TGTGCCATCAGTGCAGGGACTAGCGCGAGCTCCTACGAGCAGTACTTC
CAISAGTSASSYEQYF
>TRBV30|TRBJ2-1|medium-sized|TRBD1
TGTGCCGGGACAGGGGGCAGCTCCTACAATGAGCAGTTCTTC
CAGTGGSSYNEQFF
>TRBV19|TRBJ1-5|few|.
TGTGCCAGTAGTATCGGCCCCAGGGGCTCTTATAGCAATCAGCCCCAGCATTTT
CASSIGPRGSYSNQPQHF
>TRBV9|TRBJ1-1|.|.
TGTGCCAGCAGCGTAGGCAGGGGAAGAACTGAAGCTTTCTTT
CASSVGRGRTEAFF
>TRBV20-1|TRBJ2-1|few|.
TGCAGTGCTAGAGATCTCCCTAGCAAGTTCTACAATGAGCAGTTCTTC
CSARDLPSKFYNEQFF
>TRBV7-2|TRBJ2-3|medium-sized|.
TGTGCCAGCAGCTTAGCGACGGGGACAGATACGCAGTATTTT
CASSLATGTDTQYF
>TRBV7-9|TRBJ1-1|few|.
TGTGCCAGCAGCTTAGGGGGGGGTGGGAACACTGAAGCTTTCTTT
CASSLGGGGNTEAFF
>TRBV19|TRBJ2-7|few|TRBD1
TGTGCCAGTAGTGAAGAGACAGGGAAGGCCTACGAGCAGTACTTC
CASSEETGKAYEQYF
>TRBV10-3|TRBJ2-3|.|.
TGTGCCATCAGCGGGAGTGGCAGTTTGGGGGATACGCAGTATTTT
CAISGSGSLGDTQYF
>TRBV19|TRBJ2-1|medium-sized|.
TGTGCCAGTAGTCCCCAGGTTTACAATGAGCAGTTCTTC
CASSPQVYNEQFF
>TRBV27|TRBJ2-3|.|.
TGTGCCAGCAGTTTAAGGAGCCACACAGATACGCAGTATTTT
CASSLRSHTDTQYF
>TRBV27|TRBJ1-1|.|.
TGTGCCAGCAGTTTACGAGAGAACACTGAAGCTTTCTTT
CASSLRENTEAFF
>TRBV7-2|TRBJ2-3|few|.
TGTGCCAGCAGCCCTGGTCGTAAGGGAACCACAGATACGCAGTATTTT
CASSPGRKGTTDTQYF
>TRBV20-1|TRBJ2-1|few|TRBD2
TGCAGTGCTAGAGGCGGGGGCTCCTACAATGAGCAGTTCTTC
CSARGGGSYNEQFF
>TRBV28|TRBJ2-7|few|.
TGTGCCAGCAGTTTGGAGAGCGATAGCTCCTACGAGCAGTACTTC
CASSLESDSSYEQYF
>TRBV28|TRBJ1-1|.|TRBD1
TGTGCCAGCAGGTTACTTGTCCCGACAGGGATGAACACTGAAGCTTTCTTT
CASRLLVPTGMNTEAFF
>TRBV20-1|TRBJ2-3|.|TRBD2
TGCAGTGCCACTCGTTTGATACTAGCGGGAGAAGATACGCAGTATTTT
CSATRLILAGEDTQYF
>TRBV28|TRBJ2-5|.|TRBD2
TGTGCCAGCACCAGCGGGGGTGGGCAAGAGACCCAGTACTTC
CASTSGGGQETQYF
>TRBV28|TRBJ1-1|.|TRBD1
TGTGCCAGCAGTTTATCCCTGATGACAGGGACAAGAGAAGCTTTCTTT
CASSLSLMTGTREAFF
>TRBV4-3|TRBJ2-5|.|.
TGCGCCAGCAGCCAAGATCTTTCGGAGACCCAGTACTTC
CASSQDLSETQYF
>TRBV7-2|TRBJ1-1|few|.
TGTGCCAGCAGCTTACGTCTCTCGCAGAGAAACACTGAAGCTTTCTTT
CASSLRLSQRNTEAFF
>TRBV28|TRBJ2-7|few|TRBD2
TGTGCCAGCAGTTTAGGCCTAGCGGGAGAGTCCTACGAGCAGTACTTC
CASSLGLAGESYEQYF
>TRBV7-2|TRBJ2-7|few|TRBD2
TGTGCCAGCAGCTCCGGACTAGCGGGGGCTAGGGAGCAGTACTTC
CASSSGLAGAREQYF
>TRBV20-1|TRBJ2-7|medium-sized|.
TGCAGTGCTCCCCACGACTGGTACTACGAGCAGTACTTC
CSAPHDWYYEQYF
>TRBV18|TRBJ1-2|medium-sized|.
TGTGCCAGCTCACCTTCCGACAGCCGCGGCTACACCTTC
CASSPSDSRGYTF
>TRBV6-2/TRBV6-3|TRBJ2-3|.|TRBD2
TGTGCCAGCAGTTACTCCAGGACTAGCGGGAGGTCAGATACGCAGTATTTT
CASSYSRTSGRSDTQYF
>TRBV28|TRBJ2-7|.|TRBD1
TGTGCCAGCAGTTTTCAGGACAGGTACCCCCGCGTGAGGTACTTC
CASSFQDRYPRVRYF
>TRBV6-5|TRBJ1-4|.|.
TGTGCCAGCAGTTACGTAGCAGGTCAAGAAAAACTGTTTTTT
CASSYVAGQEKLFF
>TRBV28|TRBJ2-1|few|TRBD1
TGTGCCAGCAGTACAACAGGGGCGCATGAGCAGTTCTTC
CASSTTGAHEQFF
>TRBV6-2/TRBV6-3|TRBJ1-2|few|TRBD1
TGTGCCAGCAGTTCCCTGACAGGGATTTTTAACTATGGCTACACCTTC
CASSSLTGIFNYGYTF
>TRBV7-2|TRBJ2-3|medium-sized|.
TGTGCCAGCAGCTTCAGGGGTGGGGACACAGATACGCAGTATTTT
CASSFRGGDTDTQYF
>TRBV12-3/TRBV12-4|TRBJ2-7|medium-sized|TRBD1
TGTGCCAGCAGTTACCGACAGGGGGATTCCGAGCAGTACTTC
CASSYRQGDSEQYF
>TRBV5-4|TRBJ1-1|.|.
TGTGCCAGCACCTACCGACAGAACACTGAAGCTTTCTTT
CASTYRQNTEAFF
>TRBV7-9|TRBJ2-1|few|.
TGTGCCAGCAGCTCCCGGGAGATTGAGCAGTTCTTC
CASSSREIEQFF
>TRBV27|TRBJ2-1|.|TRBD2
TGTGCCAGCAGTTCACAATTAGCGGGAGGGAGGGATGAGCAGTTCTTC
CASSSQLAGGRDEQFF
>TRBV5-6|TRBJ2-6|medium-sized|.
TGTGCCAGCAGGACTTATGGGGCCAACGTCCTGACTTTC
CASRTYGANVLTF
>TRBV6-1|TRBJ2-6|medium-sized|.
TGTGCCAGCAGTGAAGATGGACGGCACTCTGGGGCCAACGTCCTGACTTTC
CASSEDGRHSGANVLTF
>TRBV5-4|TRBJ2-1|.|TRBD2
TGTGCCAGCAGCCCTAGGGGAGGGAGCTCCTACAATGAGCAGTTCTTC
CASSPRGGSSYNEQFF
>TRBV7-3|TRBJ1-4|few|.
TGTGCCAGCAGCTTGAGGGCAGCCGAAAATGAAAAACTGTTTTTT
CASSLRAAENEKLFF
>TRBV24-1|TRBJ2-7|medium-sized|TRBD1
TGTGCCACCAGGACAGGGGAGCAGTACTTC
CATRTGEQYF
>TRBV7-9|TRBJ1-5|.|.
TGTGCCAGCAGCTTGGCGGGAGAGGGGTTCCGTACGGAGCATTTT
CASSLAGEGFRTEHF